The entry that follows covers one T cell receptor (beta chain) sequence. The target antigen is unknown. The data belong to a study of cytomegalovirus exposure and HLA in healthy donors. Overall study: Some 77 million unique TCRs from HLA-typed donors were held in an early release of data. The Caucasian-associated ancestry cluster held roughly 81% of roughly 370 genotyped donors.

Overall study findings and caveats: Fewer N-insertions (relative to the approximately 670-donor mean) were reportedly seen in an Asian-associated ancestry cluster in a later analysis.

Trimming took 4 bases from V and 6 from J, leaving 9 bases between them. The germline V gene encodes CDR1 LNHDA and CDR2 SQIVND (reference sequence). The CDR3 runs 13 residues. Both 60 Vbeta primers and 13 Jbeta primers went into the PCR. Some clones are missing from TCRdb's copy, which holds only in-frame ones; the method was immunoSEQ multiplex PCR. The sample consists of about 130,000 clones, around 72% of them appearing once. Sequenced sample: PBMCs. The rearrangement uses TRBV19 and TRBJ2-2, with D perhaps TRBD2 (6 bases). This TCR derives from a woman aged 40 to 50 in good health and CMV-seronegative. The DNA for the CDR3 is TGTGCCAGTAGTACTAGCGTCGCCGGGGAGCTGTTTTTT. Protein: CASSTSVAGELFF. Using reference TRBV19 and TRBJ2-2 for the parts outside the CDR3, the full variable domain is DGGITQSPKYLFRKEGQNVTLSCEQNLNHDAMYWYRQDPGQGLRLIYYSQIVNDFQKGDIAEGYSVSREKKESFPLTVTSAQKNPTAFYLCASSTSVAGELFFGEGSRLTVL.